Following are 6 T cell receptor beta chains from one sample sequenced in a study of T-cell memory formation after mild COVID-19. TCRdb itself ran the 5' RACE reads through MiXCR, one entry per CDR3 protein. This sample has around 310,000 distinct CDR3 sequences, with less than 25% found just once. Sequenced sample: PBMCs or a T cell subset sorted from them (not recorded which). The receptors were gathered from a man aged 18 to 29 who had mild COVID-19 (a few samples of this study predate the infection). Cell type and time point are not known.

This clonotype was observed a few times. V usage is TRBV7-7 and J usage is TRBJ2-2, with 8 bases fitting TRBD2. CDR3 size: 15 residues. Looked up from germline, CDR1 is SSHAT and CDR2 is FNYEAQ (reference sequence). The trim removed 5 bases at V and 0 bases at J, leaving 2 bases unmatched. The CDR3 bases are TGTGCCAGCAGCACGGGACTAGCGAACACCGGGGAGCTGTTTTTT. Translation: CASSTGLANTGELFF.

The CDR3 spells CASSLLGGEAFF. Here the CDR3 DNA reads TGTGCCAGCAGTTTATTGGGCGGTGAAGCTTTCTTT. This chain connects TRBV27 to TRBJ1-1; D remains unclear. Trimming took off 1 base at V and 7 bases at J, with 7 bases between the two ends. Germline assignment: CDR1 MNHEY and CDR2 SMNVEV (reference sequence). The CDR3 has 12 amino acids.

This clonotype turned up a few times. The genes are TRBV12-5 and TRBJ2-3; a weak D match, TRBD1 (6 bases). Per germline, CDR1 LGHNT and CDR2 FRNRAP. The V end was cut by 3 bases, the J end by 1 base, with 11 bases between. The CDR3 is 15 amino acids. The CDR3: CASGFNSGGTDTQYF. The CDR3, as DNA: TGTGCTAGTGGTTTTAACTCAGGGGGCACAGATACGCAGTATTTT.

V is TRBV6-5 and J is TRBJ2-5; D might be TRBD2 (6 bases). CDR1 is MNHEY, CDR2 SVGAGI, per germline. The germline V and J ends were trimmed by 2 bases and 4 bases, with 20 bases remaining between them. The CDR3 loop spans 17 amino acids. Written as DNA, the CDR3 is TGTGCCAGCAGTTACCGAATCGGTGGGGGGAGGATAGAGACCCAGTACTTC. It yields the protein CASSYRIGGGRIETQYF.

This chain links TRBV11-2 with TRBJ2-5; possible D gene TRBD1, 7 bases. CDR1 and CDR2 from the germline V gene are SGHAT and FQNNGV. CDR3 length: 15 amino acids. V gave up 5 bases and J gave up 4 bases, with 17 bases separating them. The CDR3 loop is CASSPRRQGGETQYF. The CDR3 nucleotides are TGTGCCAGCAGCCCACGGCGGCAGGGGGGAGAGACCCAGTACTTC.

The CDR3 nucleotides read TGTGCCAGCAGCTCTAACATGGGACGCCAAGAGACCCAGTACTTC. It codes for CASSSNMGRQETQYF. The genes are TRBV7-2 and TRBJ2-5; either TRBD1 or TRBD2 may fit D (5 bases each). The V gene lost 4 bases and the J gene lost 1 base, with 13 bases spanning the gap. Germline V gene data show CDR1 as SGHTA and CDR2 as FQGNSA. The CDR3 has 15 residues.